The 7 T cell receptor beta chains below were found in one sample sequenced in a study of sequential checkpoint blockade in melanoma. Treatment meaning: randomized to nivolumab then ipilimumab (arm A) or the reverse (arm B). The repertoire was sequenced with immunoSEQ multiplex PCR; TCRdb's copy has only in-frame clones and lacks some. The table records some 2,100 clones, 20% to 25% of them present only once. The material was tumor tissue (inferred from file names), obtained from a patient given nivolumab and ipilimumab in sequence. These receptors all come from a human donor with melanoma.

Here the CDR3 reads CASAIRDFTDTQYF. Written as DNA, the CDR3 is TGTGCCAGCGCGATCCGGGACTTCACAGATACGCAGTATTTT. V and J are TRBV18 and TRBJ2-3, with D possibly being TRBD2 (6 bases). Trimming removed 8 bases at V and 2 bases at J, with 14 bases between. Germline CDR1 KGHSH, CDR2 LQKENI. This CDR3 has 14 residues.

This chain joins TRBV30 and TRBJ1-5; D is undetermined. The CDR3 is 16 amino acids. From germline, CDR1 is GTSNPN and CDR2 SVGIG (reference sequence). V gave up 4 bases and J gave up 3 bases, with 19 bases separating them. The CDR3 coding sequence is TGTGCCTGGAACGGCCGCGAGGCGCTACCCAATCAGCCCCAGCATTTT. Translation gives CAWNGREALPNQPQHF.

This clone qualifies as medium-sized (0.01 to 0.1%). The chain has TRBV6-8 and TRBJ1-2, with D unresolved. Trimming shortened V by 6 bases and J by 2 bases, and 25 bases separated the two germline ends. This CDR3 spans 18 amino acids. CDR1 and CDR2 from the germline V gene are MNHGY and SAAAGT. CDR3 coding DNA: TGTGCCAGCAGACCCATCGGGGTTCCTATAGAGGCGAACTATGGCTACACCTTC. Protein: CASRPIGVPIEANYGYTF.

V usage is TRBV19 and J usage is TRBJ1-1; the D is unclear. Trimming shortened V by 7 bases and J by 4 bases, and 19 bases separated the two germline ends. CDR3 length: 15 residues. The germline V gene has CDR1 LNHDA and CDR2 SQIVND (reference sequence). The CDR3 loop reads CASTNGEGWGTEAFF. CDR3 nucleotides: TGTGCCAGTACAAACGGTGAGGGTTGGGGCACTGAAGCTTTCTTT.

By share of the sample, this clone is medium-sized. The rearrangement links TRBV11-3 to TRBJ2-1, with 9 bases lining up with TRBD2. The CDR3 is 15 amino acids. Germline V gives CDR1 SGHNT, CDR2 YENEEA. The V and J ends lost 2 bases and 4 bases, in that order; junction bases with no gene match: 3. This CDR3 is CASSLTSGYYNEQFF. In DNA, the CDR3 is TGTGCCAGCAGCTTAACTAGCGGGTATTACAATGAGCAGTTCTTC.

This clone was found a few times. V gene TRBV28 combines with J gene TRBJ1-2; D unclear. CDR1 and CDR2 (germline): MDHEN, SYDVKM. V was pared by 10 bases and J by 2 bases, with 14 bases between. CDR3 length equals 13 residues. CDR3 sequence (DNA): TGTGCCACCCAGGATGGCAGAAACTATGGCTACACCTTC. Translation: CATQDGRNYGYTF.

This clone was seen only a few times. This chain joins TRBV19 and TRBJ1-3; the match to TRBD1 covers 8 bases. This CDR3 has 16 amino acids. V was clipped by 5 bases and J by 2 bases; unmatched bases: 8. Looked up from germline, CDR1 is LNHDA and CDR2 is SQIVND (reference sequence). Written as DNA, the CDR3 is TGTGCCAGTAGTCGCGACAGGGGAGGCCCTGGAAACACCATATATTTT. This encodes CASSRDRGGPGNTIYF.